The rows below give T cell receptor beta chains drawn from one sample of a study of T cell responses to AZD1222 COVID-19 vaccine. Assay: immunoSEQ multiplex PCR; the TCRdb copy retains only in-frame clones and omits some. The sample consists of approximately 140,000 clones, about 90% of them appearing once. The sequencing used peripheral blood, collected 28 days after the second AZD1222 dose. Source of these receptors: an adult who received the AZD1222 COVID-19 vaccine. Both conserved end residues are part of each CDR3. A D gene is named only where the DNA matches it firmly. Clone sizes are given selectively: once, few, many, or a class where the clone is expanded.

size: NA; V: TRBV3-1/TRBV3-2; D: NA; J: TRBJ2-4; length: 14; DNA: TGTGCCAGCAGCCAAGGAGTAGCCAAAAACATTCAGTACTTC; CDR3: CASSQGVAKNIQYF
size: NA; V: TRBV7-8; D: NA; J: TRBJ2-2; length: 14; DNA: TGTGCCAGCAGCTTAGCGTCCAGGGCCGGGGAGCTGTTTTTT; CDR3: CASSLASRAGELFF
size: NA; V: TRBV19; D: TRBD1; J: TRBJ2-3; length: 16; DNA: TGTGCCAGTAGTCCTTACCGGGACAGGGGCACAGATACGCAGTATTTT; CDR3: CASSPYRDRGTDTQYF
size: once; V: TRBV19; D: NA; J: TRBJ1-1; length: 14; DNA: TGTGCCAGTACCTCGGCATTGGGTATCACTGAAGCTTTCTTT; CDR3: CASTSALGITEAFF
size: NA; V: TRBV5-1; D: NA; J: TRBJ1-2; length: 14; DNA: TGCGCCAGCAGCTTAAACGGGGCGCTCTATGGCTACACCTTC; CDR3: CASSLNGALYGYTF
size: NA; V: TRBV15; D: NA; J: TRBJ1-5; length: 14; DNA: TGTGCCACCAGCACCGGGAGTAGCAATCAGCCCCAGCATTTT; CDR3: CATSTGSSNQPQHF
size: NA; V: TRBV5-1; D: NA; J: TRBJ2-5; length: 15; DNA: TGCGCCAGCAGCGTCATAGGGCTGGCACAAGAGACCCAGTACTTC; CDR3: CASSVIGLAQETQYF
size: NA; V: TRBV5-1; D: TRBD2; J: TRBJ2-3; length: 16; DNA: TGCGCCAGCAGCCAGCGGCTAGCGGGAGCAGGAGATACGCAGTATTTT; CDR3: CASSQRLAGAGDTQYF
size: once; V: TRBV7-2; D: NA; J: TRBJ2-5; length: 14; DNA: TGTGCCAGCAGCTCGCTATTGGCCTTGAAGACCCAGTACTTC; CDR3: CASSSLLALKTQYF
size: NA; V: TRBV6-6; D: NA; J: TRBJ2-7; length: 12; DNA: TGTGCCAGCAGCCCGACAGAGAACGAGCAGTACTTC; CDR3: CASSPTENEQYF
size: NA; V: TRBV15; D: NA; J: TRBJ1-4; length: 15; DNA: TGTGCCACCAGCAGAGACAGCGGGACTAATGAAAAACTGTTTTTT; CDR3: CATSRDSGTNEKLFF
size: NA; V: TRBV10-3; D: NA; J: TRBJ2-5; length: 15; DNA: TGTGCCATCAGTGAGTCCTCCCAGCGGGTAGAGACCCAGTACTTC; CDR3: CAISESSQRVETQYF
size: NA; V: TRBV28; D: TRBD1; J: TRBJ2-3; length: 16; DNA: TGTGCCAGCAGACCTCTTCCGGGACAGGGGAGGGATACGCAGTATTTT; CDR3: CASRPLPGQGRDTQYF
size: NA; V: TRBV5-8; D: TRBD1; J: TRBJ1-2; length: 13; DNA: TGTGCCAGCAGCTCTACAGGGGGCTATGGCTACACCTTC; CDR3: CASSSTGGYGYTF
size: few; V: TRBV28; D: NA; J: TRBJ1-5; length: 13; DNA: TGTGCCAGCAGTGGGGTAAGCAATCAGCCCCAGCATTTT; CDR3: CASSGVSNQPQHF
size: NA; V: TRBV7-2; D: NA; J: TRBJ2-2; length: 14; DNA: TGTGCCAGCAGCCAAGCAGCGAACACCGGGGAGCTGTTTTTT; CDR3: CASSQAANTGELFF
size: NA; V: TRBV20-1; D: NA; J: TRBJ1-2; length: 11; DNA: TGCAGTGCTAGTAGAGGGTATGGCTACACCTTC; CDR3: CSASRGYGYTF
size: NA; V: TRBV6-5; D: NA; J: TRBJ1-1; length: 15; DNA: TGTGCCAGCAGTTACTCGTCCAAAGAGAACACTGAAGCTTTCTTT; CDR3: CASSYSSKENTEAFF
size: NA; V: TRBV2; D: NA; J: TRBJ2-7; length: 14; DNA: TGTGCCAGCAGTGAGGGCCCAACTCCGGGCGAGCAGTACTTC; CDR3: CASSEGPTPGEQYF
size: once; V: TRBV11-3; D: NA; J: TRBJ2-3; length: 14; DNA: TGTGCCAGCAGCTTAGACAGGGACACAGATACGCAGTATTTT; CDR3: CASSLDRDTDTQYF